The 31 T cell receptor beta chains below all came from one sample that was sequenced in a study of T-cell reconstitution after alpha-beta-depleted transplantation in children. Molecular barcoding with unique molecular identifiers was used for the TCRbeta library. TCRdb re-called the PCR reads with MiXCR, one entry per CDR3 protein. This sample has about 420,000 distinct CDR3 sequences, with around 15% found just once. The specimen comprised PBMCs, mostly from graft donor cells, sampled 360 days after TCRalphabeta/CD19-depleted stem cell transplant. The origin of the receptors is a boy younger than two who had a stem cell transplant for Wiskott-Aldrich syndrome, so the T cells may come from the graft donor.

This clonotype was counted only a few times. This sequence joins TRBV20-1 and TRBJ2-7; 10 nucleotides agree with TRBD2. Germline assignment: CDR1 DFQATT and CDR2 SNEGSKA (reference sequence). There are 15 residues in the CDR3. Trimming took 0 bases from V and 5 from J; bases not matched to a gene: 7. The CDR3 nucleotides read TGCAGTGCTAGAGATACTAGCGGGAAAAGGGACGAGCAGTACTTC. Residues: CSARDTSGKRDEQYF.

The DNA for the CDR3 is TGTGCCAGCACCAAGGGACAGCTTTATGGCTACACCTTC. Its protein is CASTKGQLYGYTF. This sequence joins TRBV3-1 and TRBJ1-2, with 7 bases matching TRBD1. V shed 7 bases and J 5 bases; nucleotides not matched to a gene: 7. CDR1 is LGHDT and CDR2 is YNNKEL in the germline V gene (reference sequence). CDR3 size: 13 residues.

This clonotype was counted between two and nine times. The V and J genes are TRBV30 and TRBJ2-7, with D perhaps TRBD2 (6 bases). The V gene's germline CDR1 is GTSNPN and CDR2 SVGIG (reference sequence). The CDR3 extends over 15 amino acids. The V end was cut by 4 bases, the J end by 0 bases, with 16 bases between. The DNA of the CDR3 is TGTGCCTGGAAGAAGGGCGGGACCGGCTCCTACGAGCAGTACTTC. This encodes CAWKKGGTGSYEQYF.

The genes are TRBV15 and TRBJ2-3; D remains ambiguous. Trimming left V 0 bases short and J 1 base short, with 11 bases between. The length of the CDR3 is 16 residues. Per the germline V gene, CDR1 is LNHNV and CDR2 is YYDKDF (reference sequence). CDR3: CATSRDLGGGTDTQYF. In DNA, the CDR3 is TGTGCCACCAGCAGAGATCTCGGCGGAGGCACAGATACGCAGTATTTT.

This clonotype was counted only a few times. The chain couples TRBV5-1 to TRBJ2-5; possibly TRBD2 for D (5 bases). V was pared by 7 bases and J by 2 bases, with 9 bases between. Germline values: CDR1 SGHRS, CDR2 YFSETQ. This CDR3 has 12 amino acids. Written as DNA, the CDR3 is TGCGCCAGCGGGGAGACACAAGAGACCCAGTACTTC. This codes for CASGETQETQYF.

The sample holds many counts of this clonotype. CDR3: CASSFGFLPVTEAFF. The CDR3 nucleotides are TGTGCCAGCAGCTTCGGATTTTTGCCGGTCACTGAAGCTTTCTTT. The chain employs TRBV7-9 and TRBJ1-1; no reliable D call. Germline CDR1 SEHNR, CDR2 FQNEAQ (reference sequence). The length of the CDR3 is 15 residues. Trimming took off 3 bases at V and 4 bases at J, with 15 bases between the two ends. Full variable domain (missing parts from reference TRBV7-9 and TRBJ1-1): DTGVSQNPRHKITKRGQNVTFRCDPISEHNRLYWYRQTLGQGPEFLTYFQNEAQLEKSRLLSDRFSAERPKGSFSTLEIQRTEQGDSAMYLCASSFGFLPVTEAFFGQGTRLTVV.

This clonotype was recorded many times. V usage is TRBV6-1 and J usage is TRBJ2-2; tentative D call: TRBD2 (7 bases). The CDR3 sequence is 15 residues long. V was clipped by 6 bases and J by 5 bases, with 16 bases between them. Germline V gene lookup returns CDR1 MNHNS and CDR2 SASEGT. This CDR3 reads CASRGLVGTTGELFF. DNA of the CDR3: TGTGCCAGCAGAGGACTAGTCGGGACAACCGGGGAGCTGTTTTTT.

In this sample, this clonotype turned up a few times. CDR3 amino acids: CASSLCTSGRAYNEQFF. In nucleotides, the CDR3 is TGTGCCAGCAGCTTATGTACTAGCGGGAGGGCCTACAATGAGCAGTTCTTC. The genes are TRBV7-9 and TRBJ2-1; 13 nucleotides agree with TRBD2. Germline CDR1 SEHNR, CDR2 FQNEAQ (reference sequence). The CDR3 is 17 residues long. Losses at the gene ends were 2 bases for V and 2 bases for J; bases not matched to a gene: 3.

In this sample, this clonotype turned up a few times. The CDR3 spells CASGDRGDNQPQHF. CDR3 bases: TGTGCCAGCGGCGATCGGGGGGACAATCAGCCCCAGCATTTT. The gene calls are TRBV12-3 or TRBV12-4 and TRBJ1-5; TRBD1 might be the D (5 bases). The CDR3 loop spans 14 amino acids. Trimming pared 8 bases from V and 3 bases from J, leaving 14 bases between.

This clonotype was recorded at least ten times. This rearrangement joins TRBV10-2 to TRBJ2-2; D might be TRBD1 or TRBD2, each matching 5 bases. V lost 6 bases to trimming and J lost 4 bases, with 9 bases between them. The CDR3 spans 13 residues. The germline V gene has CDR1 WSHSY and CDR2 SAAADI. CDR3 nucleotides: TGCGCCAGCAGGGGACGGGGCACCGGGGAGCTGTTTTTT. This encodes CASRGRGTGELFF.

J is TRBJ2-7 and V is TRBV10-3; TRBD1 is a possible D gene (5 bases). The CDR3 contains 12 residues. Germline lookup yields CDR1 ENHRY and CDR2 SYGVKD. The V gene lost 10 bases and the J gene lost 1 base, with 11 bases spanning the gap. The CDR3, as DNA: TGTGCCACCTCAGGGCAATCCTACGAGCAGTACTTC. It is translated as CATSGQSYEQYF.

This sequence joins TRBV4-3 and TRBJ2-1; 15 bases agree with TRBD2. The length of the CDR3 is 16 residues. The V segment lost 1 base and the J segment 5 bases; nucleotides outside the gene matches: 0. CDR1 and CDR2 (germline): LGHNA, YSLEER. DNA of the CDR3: TGCGCCAGCAGCCAAGGGACTAGCGGGAGGGACAATGAGCAGTTCTTC. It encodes CASSQGTSGRDNEQFF.

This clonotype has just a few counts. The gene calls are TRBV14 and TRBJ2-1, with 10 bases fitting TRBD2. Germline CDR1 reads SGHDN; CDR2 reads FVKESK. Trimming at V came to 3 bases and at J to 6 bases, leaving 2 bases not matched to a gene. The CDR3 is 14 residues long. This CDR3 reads CASSQRTSGNEQFF. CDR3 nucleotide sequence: TGTGCCAGCAGCCAGCGGACTAGCGGCAATGAGCAGTTCTTC.

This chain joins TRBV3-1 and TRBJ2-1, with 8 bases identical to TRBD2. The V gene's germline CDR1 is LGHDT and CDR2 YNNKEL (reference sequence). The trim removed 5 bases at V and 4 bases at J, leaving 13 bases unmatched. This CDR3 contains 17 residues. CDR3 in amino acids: CASSAPGLGLVYNEQFF. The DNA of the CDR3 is TGTGCCAGCAGCGCACCAGGGTTGGGACTAGTTTACAATGAGCAGTTCTTC.

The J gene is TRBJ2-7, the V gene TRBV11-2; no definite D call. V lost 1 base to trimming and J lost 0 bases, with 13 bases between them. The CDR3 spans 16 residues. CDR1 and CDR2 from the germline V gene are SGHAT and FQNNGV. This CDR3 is CASSLVRHFPSYEQYF. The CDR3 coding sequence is TGTGCCAGCAGCTTAGTCCGACACTTCCCCTCCTACGAGCAGTACTTC.

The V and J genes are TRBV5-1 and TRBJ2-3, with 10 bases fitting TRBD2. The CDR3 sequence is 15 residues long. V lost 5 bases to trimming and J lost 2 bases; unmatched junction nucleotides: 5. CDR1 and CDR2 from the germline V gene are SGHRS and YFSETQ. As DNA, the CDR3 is TGCGCCAGCAGAGTAGCGGGAGGCTCCACAGATACGCAGTATTTT. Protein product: CASRVAGGSTDTQYF.

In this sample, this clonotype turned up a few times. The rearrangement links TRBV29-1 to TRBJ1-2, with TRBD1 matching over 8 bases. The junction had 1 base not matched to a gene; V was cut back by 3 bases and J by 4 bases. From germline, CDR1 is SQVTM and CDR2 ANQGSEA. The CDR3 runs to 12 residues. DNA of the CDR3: TGCAGCGTTGAGGACAGGGCCTATGGCTACACCTTC. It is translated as CSVEDRAYGYTF.

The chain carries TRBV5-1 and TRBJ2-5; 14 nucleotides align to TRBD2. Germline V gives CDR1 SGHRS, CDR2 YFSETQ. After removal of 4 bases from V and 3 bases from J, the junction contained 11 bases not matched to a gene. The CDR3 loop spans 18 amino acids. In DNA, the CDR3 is TGCGCCAGCAGCCCGGGACTAGCGGGAGTCTCCCGTAAAGAGACCCAGTACTTC. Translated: CASSPGLAGVSRKETQYF.

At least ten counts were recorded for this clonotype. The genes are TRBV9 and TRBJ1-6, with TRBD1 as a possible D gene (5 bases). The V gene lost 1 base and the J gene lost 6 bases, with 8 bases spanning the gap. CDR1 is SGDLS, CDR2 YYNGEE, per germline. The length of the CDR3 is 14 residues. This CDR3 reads CASSVPGSNSPLHF. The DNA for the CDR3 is TGTGCCAGCAGCGTACCAGGGAGTAATTCACCCCTCCACTTT.

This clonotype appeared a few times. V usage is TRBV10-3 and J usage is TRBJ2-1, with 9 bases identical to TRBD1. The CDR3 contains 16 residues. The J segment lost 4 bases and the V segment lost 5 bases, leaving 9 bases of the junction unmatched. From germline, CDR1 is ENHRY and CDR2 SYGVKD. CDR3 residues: CAISFSRQGVYNEQFF. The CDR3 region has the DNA TGTGCCATCAGTTTTAGCAGACAGGGGGTTTACAATGAGCAGTTCTTC.

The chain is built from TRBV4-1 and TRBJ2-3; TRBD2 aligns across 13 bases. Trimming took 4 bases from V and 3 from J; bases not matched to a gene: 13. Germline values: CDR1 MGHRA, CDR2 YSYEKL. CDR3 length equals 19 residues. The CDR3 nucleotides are TGCGCCAGCAGCCCTGGGCGACTAGCGGGGGGCGGTGGTACAGATACGCAGTATTTT. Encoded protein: CASSPGRLAGGGGTDTQYF.

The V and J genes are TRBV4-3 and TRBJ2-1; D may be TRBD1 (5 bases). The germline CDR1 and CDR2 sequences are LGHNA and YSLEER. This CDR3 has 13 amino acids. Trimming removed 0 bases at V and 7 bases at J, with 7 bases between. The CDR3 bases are TGCGCCAGCAGCCAAGAAGGGGATAATGAGCAGTTCTTC. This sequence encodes CASSQEGDNEQFF.

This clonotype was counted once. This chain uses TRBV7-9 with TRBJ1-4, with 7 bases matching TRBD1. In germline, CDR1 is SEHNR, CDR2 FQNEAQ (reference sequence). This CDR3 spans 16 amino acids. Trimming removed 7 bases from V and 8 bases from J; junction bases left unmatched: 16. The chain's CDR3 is CASTPGQRPVGEKLFF. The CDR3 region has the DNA TGTGCCAGCACTCCGGGACAGAGGCCGGTAGGAGAAAAACTGTTTTTT.

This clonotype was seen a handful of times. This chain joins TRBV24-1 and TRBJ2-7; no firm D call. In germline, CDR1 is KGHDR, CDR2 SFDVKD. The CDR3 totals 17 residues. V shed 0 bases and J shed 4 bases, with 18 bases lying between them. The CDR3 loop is CATSDLETGWIFYEQYF. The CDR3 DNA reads TGTGCCACCAGTGATTTGGAAACCGGATGGATCTTTTACGAGCAGTACTTC.

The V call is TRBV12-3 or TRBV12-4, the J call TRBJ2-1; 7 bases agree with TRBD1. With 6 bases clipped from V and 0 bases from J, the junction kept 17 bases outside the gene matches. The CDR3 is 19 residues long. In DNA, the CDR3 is TGTGCCAGCAGGGGACGGGACAGCACCATTTCGAGCTCCTACAATGAGCAGTTCTTC. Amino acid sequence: CASRGRDSTISSSYNEQFF.

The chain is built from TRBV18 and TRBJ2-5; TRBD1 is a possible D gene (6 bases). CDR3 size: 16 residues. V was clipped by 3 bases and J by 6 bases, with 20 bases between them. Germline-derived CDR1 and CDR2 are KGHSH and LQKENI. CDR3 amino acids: CASSPNPPRGVQTQYF. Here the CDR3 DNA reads TGTGCCAGCTCACCCAACCCACCCAGGGGCGTGCAGACCCAGTACTTC. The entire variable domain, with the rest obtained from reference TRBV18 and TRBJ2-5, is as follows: NAGVMQNPRHLVRRRGQEARLRCSPMKGHSHVYWYRQLPEEGLKFMVYLQKENIIDESGMPKERFSAEFPKEGPSILRIQQVVRGDSAAYFCASSPNPPRGVQTQYFGPGTRLLVL.

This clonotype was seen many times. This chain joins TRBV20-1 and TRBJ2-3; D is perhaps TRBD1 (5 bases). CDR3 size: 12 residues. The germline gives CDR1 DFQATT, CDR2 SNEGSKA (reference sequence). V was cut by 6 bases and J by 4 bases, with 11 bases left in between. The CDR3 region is CSATTRADTQYF. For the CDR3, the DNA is TGCAGTGCAACGACCAGGGCAGATACGCAGTATTTT.

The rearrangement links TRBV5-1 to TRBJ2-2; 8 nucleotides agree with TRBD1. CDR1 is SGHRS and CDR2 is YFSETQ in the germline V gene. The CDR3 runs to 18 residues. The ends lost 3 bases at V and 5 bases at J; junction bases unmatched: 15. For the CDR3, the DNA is TGCGCCAGCAGCTATCAGGGGGCGACGTTCCTCTTGACCGGGGAGCTGTTTTTT. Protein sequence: CASSYQGATFLLTGELFF.

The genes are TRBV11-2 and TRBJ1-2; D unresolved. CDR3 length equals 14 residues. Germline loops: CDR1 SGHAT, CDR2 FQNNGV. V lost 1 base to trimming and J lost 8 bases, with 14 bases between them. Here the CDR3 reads CASSLVGRFWGYTF. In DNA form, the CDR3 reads TGTGCCAGCAGCTTAGTCGGGCGCTTTTGGGGCTACACCTTC.

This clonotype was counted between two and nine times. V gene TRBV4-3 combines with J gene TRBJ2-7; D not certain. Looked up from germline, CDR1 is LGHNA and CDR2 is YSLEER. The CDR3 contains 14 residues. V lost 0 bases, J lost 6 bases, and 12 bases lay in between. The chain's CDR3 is CASSQDSWFREQYF. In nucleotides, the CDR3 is TGCGCCAGCAGCCAAGATAGCTGGTTTCGCGAGCAGTACTTC.

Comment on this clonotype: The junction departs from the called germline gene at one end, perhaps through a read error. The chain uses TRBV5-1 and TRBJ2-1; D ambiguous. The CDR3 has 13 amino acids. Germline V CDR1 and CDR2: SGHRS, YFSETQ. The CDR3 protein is CGSNGPRTNEQFF. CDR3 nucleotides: TGCGGCAGCAATGGGCCCAGAACCAATGAGCAGTTCTTC.